Listed here are 7 T cell receptor beta chains from one sample, sequenced in a study of OX40 agonist ivuxolimab in advanced cancers. Sequenced by immunoSEQ multiplex PCR; TCRdb stores in-frame clones only, minus some. The table shows around 82,000 clones, with about 90% occurring only once. Here the sequenced sample was CD4+ or CD8+ T cells sorted from blood, taken in a trial of the OX40 agonist ivuxolimab. These receptors were obtained from an adult with an advanced solid tumor such as melanoma, head and neck, liver or kidney cancer.

This clone was seen only once. The chain is built from TRBV25-1 and TRBJ2-2; D uncertain. Germline V gene data show CDR1 as MGHDK and CDR2 as SYGVNS. The V gene lost 5 bases and the J gene lost 4 bases, with 14 bases spanning the gap. The CDR3 is 15 amino acids. This CDR3 reads CASSNPTSGTGELFF. The CDR3 bases are TGTGCCAGCAGTAATCCCACCTCTGGCACCGGGGAGCTGTTTTTT.

The rearrangement joins TRBV29-1 to TRBJ2-3; D possibly corresponds to TRBD2 (6 bases). Per the germline V gene, CDR1 is SQVTM and CDR2 is ANQGSEA. Trimming stripped 4 bases from V and 0 bases from J, with 8 bases between. CDR3 size: 13 residues. The CDR3 DNA follows: TGCAGCGTTGCTAGCGTTAGCACAGATACGCAGTATTTT. Its translation is CSVASVSTDTQYF.

V gene TRBV7-9 combines with J gene TRBJ2-7; D ambiguous. Germline V gives CDR1 SEHNR, CDR2 FQNEAQ (reference sequence). This CDR3 is built from 14 residues. The V and J ends lost 2 bases and 3 bases respectively, with 11 bases between them. This CDR3 is CASSLTRSGYEQYF. CDR3 DNA: TGTGCCAGCAGCTTAACTCGGTCCGGCTACGAGCAGTACTTC.

The chain combines TRBV7-2 with TRBJ2-1; tentatively, D is TRBD2 (6 bases). Germline CDR1 and CDR2: SGHTA and FQGNSA. Trimming cost V 0 bases and J 6 bases, with 12 bases left between them. CDR3 length equals 15 residues. The CDR3 spells CASSLAGGRINEQFF. DNA of the CDR3: TGTGCCAGCAGCTTAGCGGGAGGTAGGATCAATGAGCAGTTCTTC.

This sequence joins TRBV7-9 and TRBJ2-2, with D possibly matching TRBD1 (5 bases). V was clipped by 5 bases and J by 6 bases, with 10 bases between them. The CDR3 covers 13 residues. In germline, CDR1 is SEHNR, CDR2 FQNEAQ (reference sequence). CDR3 in amino acids: CASSLGEAGELFF. DNA of the CDR3: TGTGCCAGCAGCCTAGGGGAAGCCGGGGAGCTGTTTTTT.

The rearrangement joins TRBV7-2 to TRBJ1-5, with D unclear. V gave up 5 bases and J gave up 4 bases, with 18 bases separating them. The CDR3 sequence is 16 residues long. Germline CDR1 is SGHTA and CDR2 is FQGNSA. Here the CDR3 reads CASSLVGRGSNQPQHF. The DNA for the CDR3 is TGTGCCAGCAGCCTAGTTGGACGGGGATCTAATCAGCCCCAGCATTTT. The variable domain in full, with the rest retrieved from reference TRBV7-2 and TRBJ1-5, is GAGVSQSPSNKVTEKGKDVELRCDPISGHTALYWYRQSLGQGLEFLIYFQGNSAPDKSGLPSDRFSAERTGGSVSTLTIQRTQQEDSAVYLCASSLVGRGSNQPQHFGDGTRLSIL.

This chain links TRBV28 with TRBJ2-7; D could derive from TRBD1 or TRBD2 (5 bases each). The CDR3 spans 15 residues. With 5 bases removed from V and 6 bases from J, the gap between germline ends came to 20 bases. Germline CDR1 and CDR2: MDHEN and SYDVKM. In DNA form, the CDR3 reads TGTGCCAGCAGTCTATACCGGGGCACCGCATTCGAGCAGTACTTC. Protein: CASSLYRGTAFEQYF.